Detailed here is one T cell receptor (beta chain). What antigen it recognizes has not been identified. Within one base of it there is no much larger clone, and no base qualities were kept. This sample was taken from a study of blood T cells in healthy people across ages (dated by TCRdb to about 2015). At the level of the whole study: In model experiments, roughly one uniquely barcoded TCR beta cDNA molecule per two T cells was captured by template switching. Using deep sequencing normalized with unique cDNA molecular identifiers, the study measured how TCR beta repertoire diversity changes with age. The donors were divided into four age groups: young (average around 16 years), middle-aged (under 40), aged (approximately 59) and long-lived (82). To avoid experimental bias, donors of different ages were distributed randomly across sequencing lanes. For two donors (one aged 18 to 30 and one aged 80 or older), the study analyzed two additional independent replicas of 1 million unique cDNA reads from the same blood draw.

Including the terminal cysteine and phenylalanine, the CDR3 comprises 15 residues. The retained sequence is limited to the CDR3, 45 bases, with the frame set at the first base. From the germline V gene (reference sequence), CDR1 is MNHEY and CDR2 is SMNVEV. For this chain, trimming is 2 bases at the V end and 3 bases at the J end, and the number of junction bases without a gene match is 5. Results and caveats for the whole study, not just this receptor: Estimates of total diversity based on one million sequenced T cells were regarded as lower bounds and as underestimates. Because the CMV infection status of the donors was unknown, age-related changes in expanded clonotypes may potentially have been confounded. Observed TCR beta diversity per million T cells fell roughly linearly with age, and a significant reduction was already apparent by age around 40. Compared with the aged group, the long-lived group had more naive CD4+ T cells, fewer expanded clones and increased TCR diversity, a pattern suggesting age selection. Because profiling used bulk unsorted PBMCs, naive and antigen-experienced compartments could not be compared conclusively. A strong correlation was found between observed TCR beta diversity and the percentage of naive T cells measured by flow cytometry.

Donors were a few dozen systemically healthy Caucasian individuals from Russia aged 6 to 90 years. Each donor gave 9 to 10 milliliters of peripheral blood, collected into EDTA-treated Vacutainer tubes. PBMCs were isolated by Ficoll-Paque density-gradient centrifugation, with at least 7 million obtained per sample. Trizol reagent was used to extract total RNA from PBMCs, with at least 6 micrograms per sample. For every donor, an aliquot of PBMCs went through flow cytometry to measure the percentages of naive CD45RAhigh/CD27high T cells. Library preparation was by 5' RACE. Sequencing was carried out with an Illumina HiSeq 2500. The second PCR ran for roughly 7 to 11 cycles and used a J-beta primer mix along with a sample-barcoded 5' primer. A template-switch 5' adaptor carrying 12 random nucleotides introduced a unique molecular identifier onto each TCR beta cDNA molecule. Each sample yielded at least 2.5 million CDR3-containing paired-end reads. All of the RNA was converted into first-strand cDNA using the Mint cDNA synthesis kit, with a TRBC-specific oligonucleotide serving as the primer. Following uracil-DNA glycosylase treatment, a first 18-cycle PCR with universal primers M1SS and BC2_uni_R was performed on all cDNA. Turning to the authors' computational methods: Normalization of each sample was performed by random selection of 1 million high-quality reads, each carrying a distinct molecular identifier. Instead of being binned into consensus sequences, reads with shared molecular identifiers were discarded. MiTCR, with a Q25 quality threshold and the strictest error-elimination algorithm, was used for CDR3 identification, clonotype clustering and error correction. A nonparametric unseen species model using Euler transformation provided a lower-bound estimate of total TCR beta diversity. In TCRdb, the public reads were trimmed at Q25 with fastp and aligned with MiXCR, with productive beta chains retained. For every CDR3 protein sequence, its rows merge into one entry that carries the most common genes and DNA. TCRdb, rather than the study authors, made the V and J calls. The sample data list just over 800,000 distinct CDR3 sequences, and about 59% of these were observed just once. Together, the top ten hold approximately 30% of the sample.

The receptor's source is a man in his thirties or forties in good health. The source material was blood. This sequence uses TRBV27 and TRBJ2-3; TRBD2 matches 7 bases in the middle. The nucleotides read TGTGCCAGCAGTTTAAGCGGGGTTCCAACAGATACGCAGTATTTT. Translated, it reads CASSLSGVPTDTQYF.